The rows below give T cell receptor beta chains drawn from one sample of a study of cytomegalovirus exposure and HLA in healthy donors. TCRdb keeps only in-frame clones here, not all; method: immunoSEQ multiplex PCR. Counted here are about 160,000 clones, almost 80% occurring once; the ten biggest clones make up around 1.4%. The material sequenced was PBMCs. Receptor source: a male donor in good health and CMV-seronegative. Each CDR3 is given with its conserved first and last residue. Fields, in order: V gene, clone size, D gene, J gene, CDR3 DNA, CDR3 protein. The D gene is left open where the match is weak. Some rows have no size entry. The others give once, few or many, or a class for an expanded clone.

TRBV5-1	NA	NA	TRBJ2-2	TGCGCCAGCAGCTCGGGAGTCGGGGGTCCCGGGGAGCTGTTTTTT	CASSSGVGGPGELFF
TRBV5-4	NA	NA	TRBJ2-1	TGTGCCAGCAGCTTGTTGGGGGGCTCCTACAATGAGCAGTTCTTC	CASSLLGGSYNEQFF
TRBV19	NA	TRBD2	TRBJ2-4	TGTGCCAGTAGCCCGCTGCGGGAGGGCATGGCCAAAAACATTCAGTACTTC	CASSPLREGMAKNIQYF
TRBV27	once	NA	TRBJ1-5	TGTGCCAGCAGTACCGGTGGTCAGCCCCAGCATTTT	CASSTGGQPQHF
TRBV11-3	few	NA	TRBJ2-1	TGTGCCAGCAGCTTAGGACAAGTGGATGAGCAGTTCTTC	CASSLGQVDEQFF
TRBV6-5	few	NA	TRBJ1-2	TGTGCCAGCAGTTCCCTACTCGGACAGTTCTATGGCTACACCTTC	CASSSLLGQFYGYTF
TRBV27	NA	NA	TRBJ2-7	TGTGCCAGCAGTCCCCCAGGACAGAGAAGTTACTACGAGCAGTACTTC	CASSPPGQRSYYEQYF
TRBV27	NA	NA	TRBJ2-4	TGTGCCAGCAGTTTTAGCACTAAAAACATTCAGTACTTC	CASSFSTKNIQYF
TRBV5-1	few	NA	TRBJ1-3	TGCGCCAGCAGCTTAACAGGGTACGACACCATATATTTT	CASSLTGYDTIYF
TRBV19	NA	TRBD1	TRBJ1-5	TGTGCCAGTACCACCGGGACAGGGGGAAATCAGCCCCAGCATTTT	CASTTGTGGNQPQHF
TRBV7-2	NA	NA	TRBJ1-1	TGTGCCAGCAGCTTATCAGGCCCGAACACTGAAGCTTTCTTT	CASSLSGPNTEAFF
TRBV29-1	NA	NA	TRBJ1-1	TGCAGCGTCGCGACGGGGGGCCTGAACACTGAAGCTTTCTTT	CSVATGGLNTEAFF
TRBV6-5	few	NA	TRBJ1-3	TGTGCCAGCAGTTACTCCGGGGCTGGAAACACCATATATTTT	CASSYSGAGNTIYF
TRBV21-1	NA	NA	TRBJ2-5	TGTGCCAGCAGCAAAGTTAAAGAGACCCAGTACTTC	CASSKVKETQYF
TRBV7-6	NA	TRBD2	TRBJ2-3	TGTGCCAGCAAAAGGACTAGCGGCACAGATACGCAGTATTTT	CASKRTSGTDTQYF
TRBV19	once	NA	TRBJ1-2	TGTGCCAGTAGTATAGATACGCGTTGGGAGGGCTACACCTTC	CASSIDTRWEGYTF
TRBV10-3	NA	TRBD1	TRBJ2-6	TGTGCCATCAGTGAGACTACAGGGGTCGGGGCCAACGTCCTGACTTTC	CAISETTGVGANVLTF
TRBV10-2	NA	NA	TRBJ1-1	TGCGCCAGCGGCATGAACACTGAAGCTTTCTTT	CASGMNTEAFF
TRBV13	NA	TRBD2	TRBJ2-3	TGTGCCAGCATCCGACTAGCGGGACTTAGCACAGATACGCAGTATTTT	CASIRLAGLSTDTQYF
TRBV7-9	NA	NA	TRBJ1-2	TGTGCCAGCAGCCAGGCGGGGGGCGATGGCTACACCTTC	CASSQAGGDGYTF
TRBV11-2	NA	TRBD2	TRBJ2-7	TGTGCCAGCAGCTTATTATCGACTAGCGGGAGGAGAGAGCAGTACTTC	CASSLLSTSGRREQYF
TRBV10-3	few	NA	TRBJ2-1	TGTGCCACCGTAGGAGGGGCCTACAATGAGCAGTTCTTC	CATVGGAYNEQFF
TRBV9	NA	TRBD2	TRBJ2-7	TGTGCCAGCAGCGTAGTGCTAGCGGGAGTCTACGAGCAGTACTTC	CASSVVLAGVYEQYF
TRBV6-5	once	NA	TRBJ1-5	TGTGCCAGCAGTTACAGGGGGGGCGGGCAGCCCCAGCATTTT	CASSYRGGGQPQHF
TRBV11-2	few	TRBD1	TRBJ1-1	TGTGCCAGCAGCTTAGGGACAGGGAGTTTGAACACTGAAGCTTTCTTT	CASSLGTGSLNTEAFF
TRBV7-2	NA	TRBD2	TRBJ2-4	TGTGCCAGCAGCCCCCCCCCAGCGGGAGTCCTAGCCAAAAACATTCAGTACTTC	CASSPPPAGVLAKNIQYF
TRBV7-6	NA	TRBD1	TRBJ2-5	TGTGCCAGCAGCTGGGGGACAGCTCAAGAGACCCAGTACTTC	CASSWGTAQETQYF
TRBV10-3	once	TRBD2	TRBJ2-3	TGTGCCACCGCCCGGGGAGAGGGGAGGGCGGATACGCAGTATTTT	CATARGEGRADTQYF
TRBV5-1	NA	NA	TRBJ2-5	TGCGCCAGCAGCCCGGGCCGGGGGTTTGGGGAGACCCAGTACTTC	CASSPGRGFGETQYF
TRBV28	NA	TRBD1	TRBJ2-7	TGTGCCAGCAGGATTCGACAGGGGAGCCCCTACGAGCAGTACTTC	CASRIRQGSPYEQYF
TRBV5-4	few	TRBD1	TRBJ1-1	TGTGCCAGCAGCGGCCCCGGACAGGTATGGAGGACTGAAGCTTTCTTT	CASSGPGQVWRTEAFF
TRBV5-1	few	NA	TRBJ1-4	TGCGCCAGCAGCTTGGCCCACGGAGGTGCCACTAATGAAAAACTGTTTTTT	CASSLAHGGATNEKLFF
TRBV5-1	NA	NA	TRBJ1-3	TGCGCCAGCAGGGAGACTTCGGTCCTTTCTGGAAACACCATATATTTT	CASRETSVLSGNTIYF
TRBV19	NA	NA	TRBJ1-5	TGTGCCACAGCCAGGGGAGAGGGTAGCAATCAGCCCCAGCATTTT	CATARGEGSNQPQHF
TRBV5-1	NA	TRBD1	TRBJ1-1	TGCGCCAGCAGCCGGGACAGGGGGAGAGACACTGAAGCTTTCTTT	CASSRDRGRDTEAFF
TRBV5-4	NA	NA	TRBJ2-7	TGTGCCAGCAGCTTGGGACTAGGGGATGAGCAGTACTTC	CASSLGLGDEQYF
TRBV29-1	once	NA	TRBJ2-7	TGCAGCGTCGCGGCCCATAGGGGCGAGCAGTACTTC	CSVAAHRGEQYF
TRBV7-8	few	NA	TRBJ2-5	TGTGCCAGCAGCTTAGTTGCCGGGAGAGAGACCCAGTACTTC	CASSLVAGRETQYF